The rows below give T cell receptor beta chains drawn from one sample of a study of PD-L1 blockade in urothelial cancer. Sequencing used immunoSEQ multiplex PCR; TCRdb keeps in-frame clones, though not all of them. The sample has 20,000 to 25,000 clones; under 90% are singletons. The sample here was PBMCs, taken around atezolizumab (anti-PD-L1) treatment. The source of these receptors is a man between 65 and 80 years old with urothelial cancer. The CDR3 runs from the conserved cysteine through the conserved F or W. Each record gives: J gene, V gene, D gene, clone size, CDR3 DNA, CDR3 protein. A D gene is named only where the DNA matches it firmly. Size is omitted from some rows. Given values are once, few, many or a class for expanded clones.

TRBJ2-1 | TRBV25-1 | . | few | TGTGCCAGCAGTGAATTTGGGCAGCAGGGGCTTAATGAGCAGTTCTTC | CASSEFGQQGLNEQFF
TRBJ2-3 | TRBV7-9 | TRBD2 | . | TGTGCCAGCAGCTTACTAGCGGGAGGGCCCCCAGATACGCAGTATTTT | CASSLLAGGPPDTQYF
TRBJ1-2 | TRBV27 | . | once | TGTGCCAGCAGTGCGGGGGGGGGCTACACCTTC | CASSAGGGYTF
TRBJ1-2 | TRBV19 | TRBD1 | few | TGTGCCAGCGCTAGCCCCGGGACAGGGAGCTATGGCTACACCTTC | CASASPGTGSYGYTF
TRBJ2-1 | TRBV7-2 | . | . | TGTGCCAGCAGGCCGCGCTCAAGCACCTCCTACAATGAGCAGTTCTTC | CASRPRSSTSYNEQFF
TRBJ2-1 | TRBV7-3 | TRBD2 | . | TGTGCCAGCAGCCCCCCCGGGAGGTCCATCAATGAGCAGTTCTTC | CASSPPGRSINEQFF
TRBJ2-7 | TRBV30 | . | . | TGTGCCTGGAGAAGTTCAGCGGCTCTCTCCTACGAGCAGTACTTC | CAWRSSAALSYEQYF
TRBJ2-7 | TRBV5-1 | TRBD1 | few | TGCGCCAGCAGCGGGGGGACAGGGTCTCTCTACGAGCAGTACTTC | CASSGGTGSLYEQYF
TRBJ2-7 | TRBV5-4 | TRBD1 | few | TGTGCCAGCAGCTCCGGACAGGGGAGGGGCGAGCAGTACTTC | CASSSGQGRGEQYF
TRBJ2-2 | TRBV5-4 | TRBD1 | . | TGTGCCAGCAGCTTGGGGACAGGGGAAGACACCGGGGAGCTGTTTTTT | CASSLGTGEDTGELFF
TRBJ2-7 | TRBV7-2 | TRBD2 | . | TGTGCCAGCAGCGCAACGGGACTAGCGGGAGGCACCTACGAGCAGTACTTC | CASSATGLAGGTYEQYF
TRBJ1-1 | TRBV11-2 | . | . | TGTGCCAGCAGCTTAAGGGTTGGTCAGGGAGGGAACACTGAAGCTTTCTTT | CASSLRVGQGGNTEAFF
TRBJ1-2 | TRBV30 | TRBD1 | . | TGTGCCTGGAGTGTACGAGGACAGGGTATTTCGGGCTACACCTTC | CAWSVRGQGISGYTF
TRBJ2-3 | TRBV6-5 | . | few | TGTGCCAGCAAGTCGGAGGGGCGGACAGATACGCAGTATTTT | CASKSEGRTDTQYF
TRBJ1-5 | TRBV28 | . | . | TGTGCCAGCAGTCCGGGACAAGACTATCAGCCCCAGCATTTT | CASSPGQDYQPQHF
TRBJ2-4 | TRBV20-1 | TRBD2 | . | TGCAGGGGGACTAGCGGAAACATTCAGTACTTC | CRGTSGNIQYF
TRBJ1-4 | TRBV2 | . | . | TGTGCCAGCACCGCAGGGAGGGGGTCTAATGAAAAACTGTTTTTT | CASTAGRGSNEKLFF
TRBJ2-1 | TRBV7-3 | . | . | TGTGCCAGCAGCTTAGCGGCTGACTCCTACAATGAGCAGTTCTTC | CASSLAADSYNEQFF
TRBJ2-1 | TRBV30 | . | . | TGTGCCTGGAGCGATCCGGGACTCCCAAGCGGAGATGAGCAGTTCTTC | CAWSDPGLPSGDEQFF
TRBJ1-1 | TRBV12-5 | TRBD1 | . | TGTGCTAGTGGTCCCCACGACAGGGAGGACACTGAAGCTTTCTTT | CASGPHDREDTEAFF
TRBJ1-4 | TRBV4-3 | . | . | TGCGCCAGCAGCCAAGAATTGTGGCAGGGGAGTGAAAAACTGTTTTTT | CASSQELWQGSEKLFF
TRBJ1-2 | TRBV29-1 | . | few | TGCAGCGTTGAAGACGGTCAGGGGATCTATGGCTACACCTTC | CSVEDGQGIYGYTF
TRBJ1-1 | TRBV4-2 | . | . | TGTGCCAGCAGCCAAGAATCCCCGGGGGGGAGAACTTTCTTT | CASSQESPGGRTFF
TRBJ2-5 | TRBV10-3 | . | . | TGTGCCATCAGTGTTGGGAGCGAGCAAGAGACCCAGTACTTC | CAISVGSEQETQYF
TRBJ1-1 | TRBV29-1 | . | . | TGCAGCGTTGAGGGAGCCCCTTCGTTCTCGAAGGACACTGAAGCTTTCTTT | CSVEGAPSFSKDTEAFF
TRBJ2-1 | TRBV7-2 | TRBD1 | . | TGTGCCAGCAGCTTTGGACAGGGGACATACAATGAGCAGTTCTTC | CASSFGQGTYNEQFF
TRBJ2-7 | TRBV11-1 | . | . | TGTGCCAGCAGCTTAGAACGGTCCGCGGACGAGCAGTACTTC | CASSLERSADEQYF
TRBJ2-7 | TRBV7-9 | . | . | TGTGCCAGCAGCCCAAGGGACTTCGCCTACGAGCAGTACTTC | CASSPRDFAYEQYF
TRBJ2-5 | TRBV11-3 | . | . | TGTGCCAGCAGCTTAAGCGGGTTAGAGACCCAGTACTTC | CASSLSGLETQYF
TRBJ1-2 | TRBV28 | TRBD1 | . | TGTGCCAGCAGTTCGAGCCTAGGACAGGGAATTTCAGGCTACACCTTC | CASSSSLGQGISGYTF
TRBJ1-1 | TRBV5-6 | . | . | TGTGCCAGCAGCTCCCAAACTGAAGCTTTCTTT | CASSSQTEAFF
TRBJ2-1 | TRBV28 | TRBD2 | . | TGTGCCAGCGGTGTCGGACTAGCGGGTACTGGGGGGCAGTTCTTC | CASGVGLAGTGGQFF
TRBJ2-1 | TRBV21-1 | . | . | TGTGCCAGCAGCAAAGTAAAGTTAGGACTAGCGGGAGCAACTGAGCAGTTCTTC | CASSKVKLGLAGATEQFF
TRBJ1-5 | TRBV15 | TRBD1 | . | TGTGCCACCAACGAGGGGTTCGGGACAGACTATAGCAATCAGCCCCAGCATTTT | CATNEGFGTDYSNQPQHF
TRBJ2-7 | TRBV5-1 | . | . | TGCGCCAGCAGCTTGGATATTCGGGGCTACGAGCAGTACTTC | CASSLDIRGYEQYF
TRBJ2-5 | TRBV11-2 | TRBD2 | once | TGTGCCAGCAGCTTGACTAGCGGAGAAGAGACCCAGTACTTC | CASSLTSGEETQYF
TRBJ1-1 | TRBV6-5 | . | . | TGTGCCAGCACTGCGGGGGGCGGCACTGAAGCTTTCTTT | CASTAGGGTEAFF
TRBJ1-2 | TRBV4-2 | . | . | TGTGCCAGCAGCCAAGATGGAGGAGCGTCAGAGGGTGGCTACACCTTC | CASSQDGGASEGGYTF
TRBJ1-5 | TRBV28 | . | few | TGTGCCAGCAAATTAGGAGGATATAGCAATCAGCCCCAGCATTTT | CASKLGGYSNQPQHF
TRBJ2-1 | TRBV9 | TRBD2 | few | TGTGCCAGCAGCGTTAGCGGGGGCTCCTACAATGAGCAGTTCTTC | CASSVSGGSYNEQFF
TRBJ2-4 | TRBV4-2 | . | . | TGTGCCAGCAGCCAGGACATTTCTATTAGCCAAAACATTCAGTACTTC | CASSQDISISQNIQYF